This TCR beta chain comes out of a study of T cells in Graves' hyperthyroidism and ophthalmopathy. Turning to the study itself: Peripheral blood was secured at the point of initial diagnosis, before any treatment.

Amplified regions were TCR beta CDR3 sequences from RNA transcripts. The TCR CDR3 first-round RT-PCR relied on the HTBI primer set. TCRdb reprocessed the multiplex PCR reads with MiXCR, giving one entry per CDR3 protein. Here the sample spans a few hundred thousand distinct CDR3 sequences, roughly 19% being singletons. A note on this clonotype: Its target is unknown. At one of its ends the junction is not consistent with the germline gene, which may arise from a read error.

Study-wide findings and caveats: In validation, the model predicted ophthalmopathy. These predictions came a median about 6.5 months before onset.

This CDR3 has 17 amino acids. The germline V gene has CDR1 SEHNR and CDR2 FQNEAQ (reference sequence). J is TRBJ1-3 and V is TRBV7-9; a possible D gene is TRBD1 (5 bases). The clonotype was recovered from a man aged 45-60 years with Graves' ophthalmopathy. The sample comprised blood. CDR3 sequence: CTSSFDRTGRAGNTIYF. The CDR3 DNA sequence: TGTACCAGCAGCTTTGATCGGACGGGGCGCGCTGGAAACACCATATATTTT.